Listed below are T cell receptor beta chains from one sample, sequenced in a study of CD8+ T cells in alopecia areata. This table comes from immunoSEQ multiplex PCR, and its TCRdb copy is limited to in-frame clones, with some not included. Among about 190,000 clones listed, roughly three fifths were seen once. The source material was CD4+ T cells sorted from blood, sampled at week 4, from a patient treated with tofacitinib. Receptors were obtained from a human donor with alopecia areata. The CDR3 runs from the conserved cysteine through the conserved F or W. D genes are given only for firm matches. Clone size is given for some rows only: seen once, a few or many times, or a class if the clone is expanded.

CDR3	DNA	V	size	J	D
CAISETRGSTEAFF	TGTGCCATCAGTGAGACTCGGGGGAGCACTGAAGCTTTCTTT	TRBV10-3	.	TRBJ1-1	.
CASSPHAGGGDF	TGTGCCAGCAGTCCCCATGCGGGGGGCGGTGACTTC	TRBV25-1	.	TRBJ2-5	TRBD2
CATSVPGQNEKLFF	TGTGCCACCTCCGTACCGGGACAGAATGAAAAACTGTTTTTT	TRBV25-1	once	TRBJ1-4	TRBD1
CASSTQGRGYGYTF	TGTGCCAGCAGTACCCAGGGGAGGGGCTATGGCTACACCTTC	TRBV6-6	.	TRBJ1-2	.
CASSRTGDAYEQYF	TGTGCCAGCAGCCGGACAGGTGATGCCTACGAGCAGTACTTC	TRBV6-6	few	TRBJ2-7	TRBD1
CASSGSGRQETQYF	TGTGCCAGCAGTGGGAGCGGGCGTCAAGAGACCCAGTACTTC	TRBV28	few	TRBJ2-5	.
CASSEGTSYEQYF	TGTGCCAGCAGTGAGGGGACCTCCTACGAGCAGTACTTC	TRBV2	.	TRBJ2-7	.
CAWSISALAKNIQYF	TGTGCCTGGAGTATTAGTGCTTTAGCCAAAAACATTCAGTACTTC	TRBV30	.	TRBJ2-4	.
CSVAADQETQYF	TGCAGCGTTGCAGCGGACCAAGAGACCCAGTACTTC	TRBV29-1	.	TRBJ2-5	.
CARGVSGANVLTF	TGTGCCAGAGGGGTCTCTGGGGCCAACGTCCTGACTTTC	TRBV2	few	TRBJ2-6	.
CASSDSGRAGTDTQYF	TGTGCCAGCAGTGATTCGGGGAGGGCCGGCACAGATACGCAGTATTTT	TRBV2	.	TRBJ2-3	TRBD2
CASSPGLNVGSQHF	TGTGCCAGCAGCCCGGGTCTTAATGTTGGATCCCAGCATTTT	TRBV7-2	.	TRBJ1-5	.
CATVGLTGNTIYF	TGTGCCACCGTAGGCCTAACGGGGAACACCATATATTTT	TRBV25-1	.	TRBJ1-3	.
CASSQGTGLRETQYF	TGTGCCAGCAGCCAAGGAACAGGGTTGCGAGAGACCCAGTACTTC	TRBV7-3	.	TRBJ2-5	.
CSVERSGFTDTQYF	TGCAGCGTTGAAAGGTCGGGGTTCACAGATACGCAGTATTTT	TRBV29-1	.	TRBJ2-3	.
CASSNLTKNIQYF	TGCGCCAGCAGCAATTTGACTAAAAACATTCAGTACTTC	TRBV5-1	.	TRBJ2-4	.
CASSTRDRAPDTQYF	TGTGCCAGCAGTACGCGGGACAGGGCGCCAGATACGCAGTATTTT	TRBV6-5	few	TRBJ2-3	TRBD1
CSARDSYTQYF	TGCAGTGCTAGGGATTCTTATACGCAGTATTTT	TRBV20-1	.	TRBJ2-3	.
CASSDPSQGGTQYF	TGTGCCAGCAGTGACCCCTCCCAGGGCGGGACCCAGTACTTC	TRBV25-1	.	TRBJ2-5	.
CASSLVMGGVYGYTF	TGTGCCAGCAGTTTGGTTATGGGCGGGGTCTATGGCTACACCTTC	TRBV27	.	TRBJ1-2	.
CASSFPRAKPTLEQFF	TGTGCCAGCAGTTTCCCCAGGGCTAAACCTACTCTGGAACAGTTCTTC	TRBV28	.	TRBJ2-1	.
CASSIKNTGELFF	TGTGCCAGCAGCATCAAGAACACCGGGGAGCTGTTTTTT	TRBV7-2	few	TRBJ2-2	.
CSDVELTIQYF	TGCAGCGACGTGGAGTTAACCATTCAGTACTTC	TRBV29-1	.	TRBJ2-4	.
CASSGQGDSYEQYF	TGTGCCAGCAGTGGACAGGGGGATTCCTACGAGCAGTACTTC	TRBV2	.	TRBJ2-7	TRBD1
CSVDMGDLSYEQYF	TGCAGCGTTGATATGGGGGATCTTTCCTACGAGCAGTACTTC	TRBV29-1	once	TRBJ2-7	.
CSLGLAGGYTQYF	TGCAGTCTGGGACTAGCGGGAGGATATACGCAGTATTTT	TRBV29-1	.	TRBJ2-3	TRBD2
CASSLGGSANEQFF	TGTGCCAGCAGCTTAGGCGGGAGTGCGAATGAGCAGTTCTTC	TRBV7-3	.	TRBJ2-1	TRBD2
CAWNSRGATDTQYF	TGTGCCTGGAACAGTCGGGGGGCCACAGATACGCAGTATTTT	TRBV30	.	TRBJ2-3	.
CASSFPGQETQYF	TGTGCTAGCAGCTTTCCAGGGCAAGAGACCCAGTACTTC	TRBV7-7	few	TRBJ2-5	.
CASRLGPLGQETQYF	TGTGCCAGCAGGCTGGGGCCCCTTGGCCAAGAGACCCAGTACTTC	TRBV6-6	.	TRBJ2-5	.
CASSTRALNTEAFF	TGTGCCAGCAGCACCCGGGCCCTCAACACTGAAGCTTTCTTT	TRBV5-6	.	TRBJ1-1	.
CASSDNTDTQYF	TGTGCCAGTAGCGACAACACAGATACGCAGTATTTT	TRBV19	few	TRBJ2-3	.
CASSPTGSYEQYF	TGTGCCAGCTCACCGACAGGCTCCTACGAGCAGTACTTC	TRBV18	few	TRBJ2-7	.
CASSYTISGNTIYF	TGTGCCAGCAGTTACACGATATCAGGAAACACCATATATTTT	TRBV6-6	.	TRBJ1-3	.
CASSEYERTDYGYTF	TGTGCCAGCAGTGAATACGAGAGGACCGACTATGGCTACACCTTC	TRBV25-1	.	TRBJ1-2	.
CASKRQGANEQYF	TGTGCCAGCAAAAGACAGGGGGCGAACGAGCAGTACTTC	TRBV2	few	TRBJ2-7	TRBD1
CASSLFGQEQFF	TGCGCCAGCAGCTTGTTTGGACAGGAGCAGTTCTTC	TRBV5-1	.	TRBJ2-1	.
CASSRDRGSDTQYF	TGTGCCAGTAGCCGGGACAGGGGCTCCGATACGCAGTATTTT	TRBV2	.	TRBJ2-3	TRBD1
CASSPTSGSRTQYF	TGTGCCAGCTCACCGACTAGCGGGTCCCGCACGCAGTATTTT	TRBV18	.	TRBJ2-3	TRBD2
CSALQVNTEAFF	TGCAGCGCCCTACAGGTGAACACTGAAGCTTTCTTT	TRBV29-1	.	TRBJ1-1	.
CSAGTDSNQPQHF	TGCAGCGCCGGGACGGATAGCAATCAGCCCCAGCATTTT	TRBV29-1	.	TRBJ1-5	.
CAWTPAPGTSGRGEQFF	TGTGCCTGGACACCCGCCCCCGGGACTAGCGGGAGAGGGGAGCAGTTCTTC	TRBV30	few	TRBJ2-1	TRBD2